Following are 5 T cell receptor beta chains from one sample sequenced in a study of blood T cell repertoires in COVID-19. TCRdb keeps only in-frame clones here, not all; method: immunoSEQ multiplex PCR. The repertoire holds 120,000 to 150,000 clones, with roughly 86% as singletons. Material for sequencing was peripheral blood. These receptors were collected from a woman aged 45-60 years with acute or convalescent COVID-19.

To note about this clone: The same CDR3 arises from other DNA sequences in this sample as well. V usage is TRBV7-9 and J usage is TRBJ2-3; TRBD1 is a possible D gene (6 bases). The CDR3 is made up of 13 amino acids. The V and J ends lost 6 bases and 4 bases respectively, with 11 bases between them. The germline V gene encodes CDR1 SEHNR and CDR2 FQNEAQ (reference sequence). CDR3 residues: CASSSDRPDTQYF. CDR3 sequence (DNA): TGTGCCAGCAGTTCCGACAGGCCAGATACGCAGTATTTT.

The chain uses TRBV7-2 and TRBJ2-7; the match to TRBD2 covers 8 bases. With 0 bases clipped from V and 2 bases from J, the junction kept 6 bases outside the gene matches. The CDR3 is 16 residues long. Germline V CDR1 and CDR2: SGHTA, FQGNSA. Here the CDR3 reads CASSLALAGGAYEQYF. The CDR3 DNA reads TGTGCCAGCAGCTTAGCGCTGGCGGGGGGAGCCTACGAGCAGTACTTC.

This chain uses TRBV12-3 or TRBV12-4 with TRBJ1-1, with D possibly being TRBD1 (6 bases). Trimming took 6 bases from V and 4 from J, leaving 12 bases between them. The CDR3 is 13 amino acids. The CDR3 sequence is CASSRGGSTEAFF. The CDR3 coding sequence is TGTGCCAGCAGCAGGGGAGGGAGCACTGAAGCTTTCTTT.

In nucleotides, the CDR3 is TGTGCCAGTAGTATGCTAGCGGGAGGGACAGATACGCAGTATTTT. Protein: CASSMLAGGTDTQYF. V and J are TRBV19 and TRBJ2-3; TRBD2 matches 12 bases. The length of the CDR3 is 15 residues. CDR1 LNHDA and CDR2 SQIVND come from the germline V gene (reference sequence). V trimming: 3 bases; J trimming: 3 bases; junction bases outside the gene matches: 1. Combining the CDR3 with reference TRBV19 and TRBJ2-3 gives the whole variable domain DGGITQSPKYLFRKEGQNVTLSCEQNLNHDAMYWYRQDPGQGLRLIYYSQIVNDFQKGDIAEGYSVSREKKESFPLTVTSAQKNPTAFYLCASSMLAGGTDTQYFGPGTRLTVL.

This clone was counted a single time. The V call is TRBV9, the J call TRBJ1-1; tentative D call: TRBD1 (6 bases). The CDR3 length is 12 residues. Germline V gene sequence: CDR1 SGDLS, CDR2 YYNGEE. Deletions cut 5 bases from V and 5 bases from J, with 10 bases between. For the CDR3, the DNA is TGTGCCAGCAGTAGAAGGGGGACTGAAGCTTTCTTT. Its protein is CASSRRGTEAFF.